This T cell receptor (beta chain) comes out of a study of OX40 agonist ivuxolimab in advanced cancers. Background on the study: Partial responses were observed in three patients, of whom one had hepatocellular carcinoma and two had cutaneous melanoma. General study findings and limits: CD4+ and CD8+ T cells in blood underwent clonal expansion by week 6 at 0.1 to 3.0 mg/kg. Certain nonresponders likewise exhibited a low normalized T-cell clonal expansion.

Sampling times: baseline, cycle 4 day 1, cycle 7 day 1. CDR1 and CDR2 from the germline V gene are MNHEY and SVGAGI. With 2 bases removed from V and 4 bases from J, the gap between germline ends came to 15 bases. The CDR3 is 15 amino acids. Method: immunoSEQ multiplex PCR; TCRdb's copy keeps in-frame clones and lacks some. The table lists about 70,000 clones, more than 75% of them singletons, with 5% in the top ten. This clone was recorded a few times. Its antigen is as yet unknown. The receptor's source is an adult with an advanced solid tumor such as melanoma, head and neck, liver or kidney cancer. This chain joins TRBV6-5 and TRBJ2-7; possible D gene TRBD2, 6 bases. The sample here was CD4+ or CD8+ T cells sorted from blood, taken in a trial of the OX40 agonist ivuxolimab. In DNA form, the CDR3 reads TGTGCCAGCAGTTACCTGAGCGGGCAGGATTACGAGCAGTACTTC. Amino acids: CASSYLSGQDYEQYF.